A single sample gave rise to the 29 T cell receptor beta chains below, sequenced in a study of cytomegalovirus exposure and HLA in healthy donors. A multiplex PCR was run with 60 Vbeta primers and 13 Jbeta primers. Produced via immunoSEQ multiplex PCR; TCRdb's table is partial and in-frame only. Here the sample spans hundreds of thousands of clones, roughly two thirds being singletons. Sequenced input: PBMCs. These receptors were taken from a female donor in good health and CMV-seronegative.

This rearrangement joins TRBV2 to TRBJ2-7; maybe TRBD2 (6 bases). The CDR3 loop spans 13 amino acids. The germline V gene encodes CDR1 SNHLY and CDR2 FYNNEI. V lost 3 bases and J 2 bases, leaving 8 bases between the germline ends. The CDR3 sequence: CASSDAGPYEQYF. The CDR3 DNA reads as TGTGCCAGCAGTGATGCGGGACCCTACGAGCAGTACTTC.

The rearrangement uses TRBV5-1 and TRBJ1-2; the D gene is possibly TRBD1 (6 bases). Germline-derived CDR1 and CDR2 are SGHRS and YFSETQ. V lost 4 bases, J lost 4 bases, and 14 bases lay in between. The CDR3 consists of 14 residues. CDR3 nucleotides: TGCGCCAGCAGCCCCGGGGGGGGCGTCTATGGCTACACCTTC. Translation gives CASSPGGGVYGYTF.

V usage is TRBV7-4 and J usage is TRBJ2-7; the D is unclear. The CDR3 has 15 amino acids. The V gene lost 5 bases and the J gene lost 5 bases, with 19 bases spanning the gap. Germline V gene lookup returns CDR1 SGHVT and CDR2 SQSDAQ. CDR3 loop: CASSPVWAETHEQYF. The DNA of the CDR3 is TGTGCCAGCAGCCCCGTCTGGGCAGAAACGCACGAGCAGTACTTC. The variable domain in full, completed from reference TRBV7-4 and TRBJ2-7, reads GAGVSQSPRYKVAKRGRDVALRCDSISGHVTLYWYRQTLGQGSEVLTYSQSDAQRDKSGRPSGRFSAERPERSVSTLKIQRTEQGDSAVYLCASSPVWAETHEQYFGPGTRLTVT.

This chain connects TRBV28 to TRBJ2-1; the match to TRBD2 covers 9 bases. This CDR3 comprises 16 residues. The germline V gene has CDR1 MDHEN and CDR2 SYDVKM. The V segment lost 6 bases and the J segment 3 bases; nucleotides outside the gene matches: 9. As DNA, the CDR3 is TGTGCCAGCAGGGCACGACTAGCGGCAAACTACAATGAGCAGTTCTTC. This gives the protein CASRARLAANYNEQFF.

The chain has TRBV7-2 and TRBJ1-6, with D maybe TRBD1 (5 bases). CDR1 and CDR2 from the germline V gene are SGHTA and FQGNSA. V lost 2 bases and J lost 9, with 17 bases in between. The CDR3 has 16 amino acids. The CDR3 loop is CASSLRSRSQGSPLHF. DNA of the CDR3: TGTGCCAGCAGCTTACGTTCGAGATCTCAGGGTTCACCCCTCCACTTT.

The chain employs TRBV2 and TRBJ1-3; weak D call: TRBD1 (5 bases). The CDR3 runs 15 residues. Looked up from germline, CDR1 is SNHLY and CDR2 is FYNNEI. V lost 0 bases and J lost 8, with 14 bases in between. DNA of the CDR3: TGTGCCAGCAGTGAAGCGCCCAGGGTAGGGGACACCATATATTTT. It specifies CASSEAPRVGDTIYF. Full variable domain (missing parts from reference TRBV2 and TRBJ1-3): EPEVTQTPSHQVTQMGQEVILRCVPISNHLYFYWYRQILGQKVEFLVSFYNNEISEKSEIFDDQFSVERPDGSNFTLKIRSTKLEDSAMYFCASSEAPRVGDTIYFGEGSWLTVV.

The chain combines TRBV11-2 with TRBJ2-3, with D perhaps matching TRBD2 (6 bases). The CDR3 length is 13 residues. The germline CDR1 and CDR2 sequences are SGHAT and FQNNGV. Trimming removed 6 bases at V and 3 bases at J, with 10 bases between. The CDR3 DNA is TGTGCCAGCAGACCCGGGACTACAGATACGCAGTATTTT. Translating gives CASRPGTTDTQYF.

The genes are TRBV14 and TRBJ2-2; D is uncertain. Germline V gives CDR1 SGHDN, CDR2 FVKESK. The CDR3 has 14 residues. Trimming took 4 bases from V and 3 from J, leaving 9 bases between them. The DNA for the CDR3 is TGTGCCAGCAGCCTATTGAGCTACACCGGGGAGCTGTTTTTT. As protein: CASSLLSYTGELFF.

The J gene is TRBJ1-2, the V gene TRBV19; D possibly corresponds to TRBD1 (6 bases). V was pared by 4 bases and J by 2 bases, with 14 bases between. The CDR3 has 15 amino acids. Germline V gene lookup returns CDR1 LNHDA and CDR2 SQIVND (reference sequence). The chain's CDR3 is CASSNADSLNYGYTF. In DNA form, the CDR3 reads TGTGCCAGTAGTAACGCGGACAGCTTAAACTATGGCTACACCTTC.

Regarding this clone: Other DNA sequences from this sample encode an identical CDR3 as well. The chain joins TRBV27 to TRBJ2-7, with 7 bases that match TRBD1. With V trimmed by 3 bases and J by 6 bases, 2 bases remained unmatched. The CDR3 contains 12 residues. Germline V gives CDR1 MNHEY, CDR2 SMNVEV (reference sequence). CDR3 nucleotides: TGTGCCAGCAGTTTGACAGGGAGCGAGCAGTACTTC. It codes for CASSLTGSEQYF.

The chain combines TRBV28 with TRBJ2-1; 8 bases map to TRBD1. This CDR3 contains 18 residues. Germline assignment: CDR1 MDHEN and CDR2 SYDVKM. V was clipped by 6 bases and J by 3 bases; unmatched bases: 16. The CDR3 nucleotides read TGTGCCAGCAGGCCTGGACAGGGTCGTGTGGGCGGCTACAATGAGCAGTTCTTC. Its protein product is CASRPGQGRVGGYNEQFF.

The chain joins TRBV10-3 to TRBJ2-7, with D perhaps matching TRBD2 (6 bases). The germline CDR1 and CDR2 sequences are ENHRY and SYGVKD. This CDR3 has 18 amino acids. V lost 4 bases to trimming and J lost 3 bases, with 25 bases between them. CDR3 nucleotide sequence: TGTGCCATCAGTGTTCCCGGCCGTGGGGGGTTCGGTCACTACGAGCAGTACTTC. Translation: CAISVPGRGGFGHYEQYF.

The chain combines TRBV2 with TRBJ2-3; D possibly corresponds to TRBD1 (5 bases). From germline, CDR1 is SNHLY and CDR2 FYNNEI. V lost 6 bases and J lost 5, with 15 bases in between. CDR3 length: 14 residues. CDR3: CASSVGQPGDTQYF. CDR3 in DNA: TGTGCCAGCAGCGTCGGACAACCTGGAGATACGCAGTATTTT.

This clone was seen a handful of times. The sample contains more than one DNA sequence encoding this CDR3. The chain couples TRBV6-5 to TRBJ2-7; 10 positions agree with TRBD2. Trimming cost V 6 bases and J 3 bases; bases outside gene matches: 2. This CDR3 is built from 13 residues. CDR1 and CDR2 (germline): MNHEY, SVGAGI. CDR3 coding DNA: TGTGCCAGCAGAGGACTAGCGGACTACGAGCAGTACTTC. It yields the protein CASRGLADYEQYF.

This chain links TRBV7-9 with TRBJ2-3, with no clear D. CDR1 is SEHNR and CDR2 is FQNEAQ in the germline V gene (reference sequence). This CDR3 has 16 amino acids. V was pared by 3 bases and J by 0 bases, with 13 bases between. The CDR3 protein is CASSFTSVSSTDTQYF. CDR3 nucleotides: TGTGCCAGCAGCTTCACCAGTGTATCAAGCACAGATACGCAGTATTTT.

This chain joins TRBV6-5 and TRBJ2-1, with 7 bases identical to TRBD2. J gave up 7 bases and V 0 bases, and 9 bases lay outside the gene matches. CDR1 MNHEY and CDR2 SVGAGI come from the germline V gene. CDR3 length equals 16 residues. CDR3 sequence reads: CASSYSTSGILNEQFF. As DNA, the CDR3 is TGTGCCAGCAGTTACTCGACCAGCGGGATTTTGAATGAGCAGTTCTTC.

This clone showed up just once. The chain joins TRBV7-9 to TRBJ2-6; D not certain. Looked up from germline, CDR1 is SEHNR and CDR2 is FQNEAQ (reference sequence). Deletions cut 3 bases from V and 0 bases from J, with 3 bases between. The CDR3 has 14 amino acids. The CDR3 DNA sequence: TGTGCCAGCAGCTTTTACTCTGGGGCCAACGTCCTGACTTTC. Translated: CASSFYSGANVLTF.

J is TRBJ1-2 and V is TRBV28, with 10 bases that match TRBD1. This CDR3 spans 14 amino acids. Germline values: CDR1 MDHEN, CDR2 SYDVKM. V was clipped by 4 bases and J by 7 bases; unmatched bases: 6. The CDR3 bases are TGTGCCAGCAGTTCTGGACAGGGGGTCTTTGGCTACACCTTC. Its translation is CASSSGQGVFGYTF.

This clone was counted a few times. The CDR3 here is CASSRTGPNTGELFF. CDR3 coding DNA: TGTGCCAGCAGCCGGACAGGGCCGAACACCGGGGAGCTGTTTTTT. V gene TRBV5-4 combines with J gene TRBJ2-2; 8 bases line up with TRBD1. Germline-derived CDR1 and CDR2 are SGHNT and YYREEE (reference sequence). J gave up 0 bases and V 4 bases, and 2 bases lay outside the gene matches. CDR3 length: 15 amino acids.

This chain joins TRBV9 and TRBJ1-1; weak D call: TRBD1 (5 bases). The CDR3 consists of 16 residues. V was cut by 3 bases and J by 0 bases, with 15 bases left in between. Germline V gene data show CDR1 as SGDLS and CDR2 as YYNGEE. The CDR3 DNA sequence: TGTGCCAGCAGCGCGACGGGGGTCAGTCTGAACACTGAAGCTTTCTTT. Translated: CASSATGVSLNTEAFF. The complete variable domain, with remaining parts taken from reference TRBV9 and TRBJ1-1, reads DSGVTQTPKHLITATGQRVTLRCSPRSGDLSVYWYQQSLDQGLQFLIQYYNGEERAKGNILERFSAQQFPDLHSELNLSSLELGDSALYFCASSATGVSLNTEAFFGQGTRLTVV.

This clone was seen a handful of times. The genes are TRBV6-1 and TRBJ1-1; 7 bases fit TRBD1. Germline trimming cut 4 bases from V and 0 bases from J; bases unmatched to any gene: 2. The CDR3 loop spans 14 amino acids. Germline-derived CDR1 and CDR2 are MNHNS and SASEGT. CDR3 sequence reads: CASSGTGVNTEAFF. The CDR3 bases are TGTGCCAGCAGTGGAACAGGGGTGAACACTGAAGCTTTCTTT.

The J gene is TRBJ2-2, the V gene TRBV7-8, with TRBD2 matching 9 bases. This CDR3 contains 13 residues. Germline CDR1 SGHVS, CDR2 FQNEAQ. The trim removed 5 bases at V and 6 bases at J, leaving 1 base unmatched. CDR3 coding DNA: TGTGCCAGCAGCCGACTAGCGGCCGGGGAGCTGTTTTTT. The encoded protein is CASSRLAAGELFF.

This chain links TRBV18 with TRBJ2-6; D is perhaps TRBD1 (5 bases). The germline CDR1 and CDR2 sequences are KGHSH and LQKENI. V was shortened by 2 bases and J by 1 base, with 15 bases between the two germline ends. CDR3 length: 18 amino acids. The CDR3, as DNA: TGTGCCAGCTCACCATTCTCAGGGTCCCAATCTGGGGCCAACGTCCTGACTTTC. Residues: CASSPFSGSQSGANVLTF.

The rearrangement joins TRBV10-1 to TRBJ2-5, with D possibly TRBD2 on 6 matching bases. V was cut by 6 bases and J by 4 bases, with 12 bases left in between. Germline CDR1 and CDR2: WNHNN and SYGVQD (reference sequence). The CDR3 totals 13 residues. The CDR3 spells CASSRGLSETQYF. CDR3 DNA sequence: TGCGCCAGCAGCCGGGGACTTTCAGAGACCCAGTACTTC.

V gene TRBV29-1 combines with J gene TRBJ1-1; D not resolved. V gave up 6 bases and J gave up 5 bases, with 13 bases separating them. The CDR3 is 12 amino acids. The V gene's germline CDR1 is SQVTM and CDR2 ANQGSEA. CDR3 sequence: CSVGNGQTEAFF. In DNA form, the CDR3 reads TGCAGCGTCGGGAATGGCCAAACTGAAGCTTTCTTT.

This chain links TRBV30 with TRBJ1-4; D might be TRBD1 (6 bases). The CDR3 runs to 15 residues. Trimming took off 2 bases at V and 6 bases at J, with 16 bases between the two ends. Per germline, CDR1 GTSNPN and CDR2 SVGIG (reference sequence). The CDR3 here is CAWSRGTGPDEKLFF. CDR3 nucleotides: TGTGCCTGGAGTAGGGGAACAGGGCCGGATGAAAAACTGTTTTTT.

This chain uses TRBV6-6 with TRBJ2-7; the match to TRBD2 covers 7 bases. J lost 0 bases, V lost 4 bases, and 6 bases had no gene match. Looked up from germline, CDR1 is MNHNY and CDR2 is SVGAGI (reference sequence). The CDR3 is made up of 15 amino acids. The CDR3 is CASSSPGGGSYEQYF. CDR3 coding DNA: TGTGCCAGCAGTTCCCCGGGAGGAGGCTCCTACGAGCAGTACTTC.

The rearrangement uses TRBV19 and TRBJ1-2, with 10 bases fitting TRBD1. Germline CDR1 is LNHDA and CDR2 is SQIVND (reference sequence). There are 14 residues in the CDR3. The V gene end was trimmed by 8 bases and the J gene end by 3 bases; junction bases not matched to a gene: 6. This CDR3 reads CASWPGQGYYGYTF. CDR3 nucleotides: TGTGCCAGTTGGCCGGGACAGGGGTACTATGGCTACACCTTC. The variable domain in full, with the rest retrieved from reference TRBV19 and TRBJ1-2, is DGGITQSPKYLFRKEGQNVTLSCEQNLNHDAMYWYRQDPGQGLRLIYYSQIVNDFQKGDIAEGYSVSREKKESFPLTVTSAQKNPTAFYLCASWPGQGYYGYTFGSGTRLTVV.

The rearrangement joins TRBV5-1 to TRBJ2-7, with 13 positions matching TRBD2. The CDR3 runs to 16 residues. Trimming cost V 0 bases and J 7 bases; bases outside gene matches: 7. Germline-derived CDR1 and CDR2 are SGHRS and YFSETQ. CDR3 residues: CASSLGLAGGLGEQYF. In DNA form, the CDR3 reads TGCGCCAGCAGCTTGGGACTAGCGGGAGGCCTAGGGGAGCAGTACTTC.